This TCR beta chain comes out of a study of patients and donors after allogeneic stem cell transplantation. TCRdb used MiXCR to reprocess the RT-PCR reads, holding one entry per CDR3 protein. The sample has 150,000 to 200,000 distinct CDR3 sequences; around two fifths are singletons. Germline V CDR1 and CDR2: MGHDK, SYGVNS. This CDR3 contains 10 residues. The germline V and J ends were trimmed by 2 bases and 5 bases, with 0 bases remaining between them. J is TRBJ2-5 and V is TRBV25-1; D gene ambiguous. The sample comprised blood, either unsorted or a sorted T cell fraction (not recorded which). The sequence was obtained from a human donor who was either an allogeneic HSCT recipient or a stem cell or donor lymphocyte infusion donor (not recorded which). It is not recorded whose cells these are; they may come from a transplant donor. CDR3 in DNA: TGTGCCAGCAGTGAAGAGACCCAGTACTTC. Its translation: CASSEETQYF.